This entry describes one T cell receptor (beta chain). Antigen specificity is unknown. Doses given second, at about 4 or about 12 weeks, were pooled. The table came from immunoSEQ multiplex PCR; TCRdb's copy has only in-frame clones and leaves some out. The sample yields more than 95,000 clones, approximately 85% seen once. Trimming took 5 bases from V and 0 from J, leaving 7 bases between them. Germline V gene lookup returns CDR1 MRHNA and CDR2 SNTAGT. This CDR3 contains 14 residues. The data are from a study of T cell responses to AZD1222 COVID-19 vaccine. The study, taken as a whole, reports: Within unmutated variant regions lay the reported targets of nearly half of spike-specific TCRs. Donors were chiefly white British, with a greater number of females, and clonal diversity was perhaps underestimated. Spike was spanned by vaccine-associated CD4 TCRs, with dominance at 160-218 and 743-854.

This TCR derives from an adult who received the AZD1222 COVID-19 vaccine. Sequenced here: peripheral blood, sampled 28 days after the second AZD1222 dose. This chain connects TRBV6-4 to TRBJ1-4; no reliable D call. The chain's CDR3 is CASSPTATNEKLFF. Written as DNA, the CDR3 is TGTGCCAGCAGTCCGACTGCAACTAATGAAAAACTGTTTTTT.